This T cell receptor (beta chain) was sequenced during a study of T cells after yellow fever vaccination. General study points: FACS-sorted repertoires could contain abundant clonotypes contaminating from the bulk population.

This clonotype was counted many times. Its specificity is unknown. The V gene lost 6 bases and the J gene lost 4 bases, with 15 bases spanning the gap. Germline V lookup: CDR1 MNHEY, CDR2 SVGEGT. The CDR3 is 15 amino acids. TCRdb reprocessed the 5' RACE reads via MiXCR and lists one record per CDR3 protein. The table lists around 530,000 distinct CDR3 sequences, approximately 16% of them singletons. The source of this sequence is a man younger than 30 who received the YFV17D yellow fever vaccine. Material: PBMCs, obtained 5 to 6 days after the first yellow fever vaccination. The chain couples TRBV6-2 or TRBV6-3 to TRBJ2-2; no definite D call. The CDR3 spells CASRIFGWPTGELFF. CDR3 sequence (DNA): TGTGCCAGCAGAATTTTTGGGTGGCCCACCGGGGAGCTGTTTTTT.